This TCR beta chain comes out of a study of naive and memory T cell subsets. Overnight CMV lysate stimulation of fresh PBMCs defined donor CMV status by CD4+ IFNgamma. With 10 bases removed from V and 0 bases from J, the gap between germline ends came to 12 bases. Looked up from germline, CDR1 is SGHTA and CDR2 is FQGNSA. The length of the CDR3 is 14 residues. Study outcomes and limitations: Possibly reflecting memory cells re-expressing CD45RA, a few larger clonotypes occurred in naive repertoires, especially CD8. Between naive and memory subsets, TCR abundance power law exponents differed.

The beta constant-region primer was an equimolar mix of two oligonucleotides covering TRBC1 and TRBC2. Four rounds of PCR amplified the ligated cDNA using nested alpha and beta constant-region primers plus SP2. TCRdb called the UMI-ligation and nested PCR reads again in MiXCR, with one record for every CDR3 protein. This repertoire shows around 160,000 distinct CDR3 sequences, 22% found once; its top ten account for about 0.11%. To note about this clonotype: Its antigen is not known.

This sequence joins TRBV7-2 and TRBJ2-2; D gene unclear. This receptor was identified in a human donor in good health. The sequenced material came from naive CD4+ T cells from blood. In DNA form, the CDR3 reads TGTGCCAACCCCCCGCACTCGAACACCGGGGAGCTGTTTTTT. Its protein is CANPPHSNTGELFF. Full variable domain (rest looked up from reference TRBV7-2 and TRBJ2-2): GAGVSQSPSNKVTEKGKDVELRCDPISGHTALYWYRQSLGQGLEFLIYFQGNSAPDKSGLPSDRFSAERTGGSVSTLTIQRTQQEDSAVYLCANPPHSNTGELFFGEGSRLTVL.